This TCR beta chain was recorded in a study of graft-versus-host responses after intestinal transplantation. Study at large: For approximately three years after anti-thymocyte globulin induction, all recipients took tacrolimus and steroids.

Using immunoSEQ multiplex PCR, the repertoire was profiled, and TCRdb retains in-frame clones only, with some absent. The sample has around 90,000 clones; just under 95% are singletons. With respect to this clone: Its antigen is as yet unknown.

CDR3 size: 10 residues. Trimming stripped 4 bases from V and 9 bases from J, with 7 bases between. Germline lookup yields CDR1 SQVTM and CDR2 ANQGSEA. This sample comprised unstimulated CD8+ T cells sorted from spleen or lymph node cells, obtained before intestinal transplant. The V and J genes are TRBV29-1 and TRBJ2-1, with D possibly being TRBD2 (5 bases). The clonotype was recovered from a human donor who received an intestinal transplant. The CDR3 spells CSVVAGEQFF. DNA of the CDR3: TGCAGCGTTGTCGCGGGTGAGCAGTTCTTC.